The T cell receptor beta chain described here comes from a study of blood T cell repertoires in COVID-19. Clones were sequenced by immunoSEQ multiplex PCR, and TCRdb holds only the in-frame ones, with some missing. The repertoire consists of hundreds of thousands of clones, with approximately 86% occurring once and the leading ten covering less than 5%. Germline V CDR1 and CDR2: MNHEY, SMNVEV (reference sequence). The J segment lost 7 bases and the V segment lost 0 bases, leaving 1 base of the junction unmatched. The CDR3 spans 15 residues. This receptor was obtained from a woman aged 35 to 49 with acute COVID-19. Material: PBMCs or T cells enriched from blood (not recorded which). This rearrangement joins TRBV27 to TRBJ1-6, with 9 bases identical to TRBD1. CDR3 in DNA: TGTGCCAGCAGTTTATCGGACAGGGGCAATTCACCCCTCCACTTT. This gives the protein CASSLSDRGNSPLHF.